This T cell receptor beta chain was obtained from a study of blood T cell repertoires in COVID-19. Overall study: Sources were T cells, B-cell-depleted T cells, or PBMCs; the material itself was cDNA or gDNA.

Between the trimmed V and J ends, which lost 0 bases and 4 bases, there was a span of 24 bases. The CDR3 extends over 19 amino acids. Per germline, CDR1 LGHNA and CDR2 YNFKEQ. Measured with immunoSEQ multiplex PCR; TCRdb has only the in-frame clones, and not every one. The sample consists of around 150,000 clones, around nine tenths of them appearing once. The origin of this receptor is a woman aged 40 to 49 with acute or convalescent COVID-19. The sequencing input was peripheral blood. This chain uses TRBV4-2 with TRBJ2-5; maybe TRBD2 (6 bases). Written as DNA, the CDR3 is TGTGCCAGCAGCCAAGATAAAGGCGCTAGCGCTCCGCGGGGAGAGACCCAGTACTTC. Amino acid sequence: CASSQDKGASAPRGETQYF.